Below are 9 T cell receptor beta chains sequenced from a single sample in a study of T cell responses to AZD1222 COVID-19 vaccine. The repertoire was sequenced with immunoSEQ multiplex PCR; TCRdb's copy has only in-frame clones and lacks some. The repertoire holds under 130,000 clones, around 96% seen once, with 2% to 2.5% in the top ten. Sequences were derived from peripheral blood, sampled on day 0 of AZD1222 vaccination. These receptors all stem from an adult in good health.

J is TRBJ2-3 and V is TRBV25-1; possible D gene TRBD2, 7 bases. CDR3 length: 16 residues. Germline CDR1 reads MGHDK; CDR2 reads SYGVNS. Between the trimmed V and J ends, which lost 0 bases and 4 bases, there was a span of 14 bases. DNA of the CDR3: TGTGCCAGCAGTGAATATCTCGCGGGGGCGTCAGATACGCAGTATTTT. This translates into CASSEYLAGASDTQYF.

V is TRBV6-5 and J is TRBJ1-2; D gene uncertain. This CDR3 spans 13 amino acids. V lost 6 bases and J 0 bases, leaving 8 bases between the germline ends. Germline CDR1 reads MNHEY; CDR2 reads SVGAGI. CDR3 nucleotide sequence: TGTGCCAGCAGCCAGGTAGCTAACTATGGCTACACCTTC. As protein: CASSQVANYGYTF.

This clone was observed a single time. The chain uses TRBV5-8 and TRBJ2-1; D is possibly TRBD1 or TRBD2 (5 bases each). CDR1 and CDR2 (germline): SGHTS, YDEGEE. V gave up 3 bases and J gave up 0 bases, with 10 bases separating them. The CDR3 extends over 15 amino acids. CDR3 sequence (DNA): TGTGCCAGCAGCTCCTGGGGGTACTCCTACAATGAGCAGTTCTTC. Encoded protein: CASSSWGYSYNEQFF.

The rearrangement links TRBV28 to TRBJ1-2, with D hard to call. V gave up 5 bases and J gave up 1 base, with 8 bases separating them. This CDR3 contains 13 residues. CDR1 is MDHEN, CDR2 SYDVKM, per germline. The CDR3 DNA follows: TGTGCCAGCAGTGCCAGGTTTAACTATGGCTACACCTTC. It codes for CASSARFNYGYTF.

The chain has TRBV6-5 and TRBJ1-3; 7 bases fit TRBD1. The CDR3 sequence is 15 residues long. Per germline, CDR1 MNHEY and CDR2 SVGAGI. The V gene end was trimmed by 10 bases and the J gene end by 0 bases; junction bases not matched to a gene: 9. Written as DNA, the CDR3 is TGTGCCACTCTAGACAGGGCCCTCTCTGGAAACACCATATATTTT. Translation gives CATLDRALSGNTIYF.

The chain links TRBV13 to TRBJ1-1; the D is unclear. The CDR3 is made up of 15 amino acids. Trimming removed 8 bases at V and 0 bases at J, with 16 bases between. Germline V gene data show CDR1 as PRHDT and CDR2 as FYEKMQ (reference sequence). The DNA of the CDR3 is TGTGCCAGCCGGCCCCGGGGTGGGGTGAACACTGAAGCTTTCTTT. Amino acids: CASRPRGGVNTEAFF.

This chain links TRBV29-1 with TRBJ2-7; D possibly corresponds to TRBD2 (6 bases). The CDR3 is 12 amino acids. The V gene's germline CDR1 is SQVTM and CDR2 ANQGSEA. Trimming cost V 5 bases and J 3 bases, with 11 bases left between them. The CDR3 loop is CSVLSGGYEQYF. CDR3 bases: TGCAGCGTTTTGTCCGGGGGCTACGAGCAGTACTTC.

V is TRBV5-4 and J is TRBJ2-7; 7 bases line up with TRBD1. There are 16 residues in the CDR3. The V and J ends lost 1 base and 2 bases, in that order; junction bases with no gene match: 9. Germline V gene lookup returns CDR1 SGHNT and CDR2 YYREEE (reference sequence). The CDR3, as DNA: TGTGCCAGCAGCTTGAGTGGACAGGTCCCTCCCTACGAGCAGTACTTC. It yields the protein CASSLSGQVPPYEQYF.

The CDR3 reads CASSDGRAKNIQYF. In DNA, the CDR3 is TGTGCCAGCAGTGACGGCCGGGCCAAAAACATTCAGTACTTC. V usage is TRBV2 and J usage is TRBJ2-4; D not resolved. V shed 3 bases and J shed 1 base, with 7 bases lying between them. The CDR3 contains 14 residues. Germline V gene lookup returns CDR1 SNHLY and CDR2 FYNNEI.